The 25 T cell receptor beta chains listed next were all sequenced from one sample in a study of CD8+ T cells in alopecia areata. Following RNA extraction, reverse transcription yielded cDNA that acted as the sequencing template. Sequencing used immunoSEQ multiplex PCR; TCRdb keeps in-frame clones, though not all of them. The table records 55,000 to 70,000 clones, approximately 45% of them present only once. This material consisted of CD8+ T cells sorted from blood, taken at week 0. The receptors come from a human donor with alopecia areata.

This chain links TRBV28 with TRBJ1-5; possible D gene TRBD1, 5 bases. The V gene lost 5 bases and the J gene lost 0 bases, with 23 bases spanning the gap. In germline, CDR1 is MDHEN, CDR2 SYDVKM. The CDR3 is 19 residues long. The CDR3 region is CASSLDRRGRDISNQPQHF. As DNA, the CDR3 is TGTGCCAGCAGTCTCGACCGACGGGGCCGAGACATTAGCAATCAGCCCCAGCATTTT.

The rearrangement uses TRBV9 and TRBJ1-5; no reliable D call. Per the germline V gene, CDR1 is SGDLS and CDR2 is YYNGEE. The CDR3 length is 13 residues. Trimming removed 2 bases at V and 5 bases at J, with 8 bases between. The CDR3 nucleotides are TGTGCCAGCAGCGTCTACCCGGATCAGCCCCAGCATTTT. Amino acids: CASSVYPDQPQHF.

The chain recombines TRBV7-5 with TRBJ1-5. TRBV7-5 is deemed a pseudogene. The CDR3 sequence is 12 residues long. CDR3 protein: CASSLGGQPQHF. CDR3 in DNA: TGTGCCAGCAGCTTAGGGGGACAGCCCCAGCATTTT.

This rearrangement joins TRBV29-1 to TRBJ2-5; 9 bases are shared with TRBD1. CDR1 and CDR2 (germline): SQVTM, ANQGSEA. The length of the CDR3 is 14 residues. After removal of 6 bases from V and 2 bases from J, the junction contained 7 bases not matched to a gene. CDR3: CSVDTGTGQETQYF. The CDR3 DNA reads TGCAGCGTAGATACCGGGACAGGGCAAGAGACCCAGTACTTC.

The chain uses TRBV13 and TRBJ1-1, with TRBD1 identical over 7 bases. The CDR3 consists of 14 residues. J was trimmed by 4 bases and V by 4 bases; bases with no gene match: 6. Germline V CDR1 and CDR2: PRHDT, FYEKMQ (reference sequence). The CDR3 protein is CASSSQGMGTEAFF. In nucleotides, the CDR3 is TGTGCCAGCAGCTCACAGGGGATGGGCACTGAAGCTTTCTTT.

This clone was seen many times. V is TRBV6-4 and J is TRBJ2-3; TRBD2 is a possible D gene (6 bases). The germline V and J ends were trimmed by 3 bases and 2 bases, with 9 bases remaining between them. The CDR3 is 14 amino acids. The V gene's germline CDR1 is MRHNA and CDR2 SNTAGT. This CDR3 reads CASSEGGDTDTQYF. The CDR3 coding sequence is TGTGCCAGCAGTGAGGGCGGGGACACAGATACGCAGTATTTT.

This clone appeared once. V gene TRBV19 combines with J gene TRBJ1-5; D gene uncertain. The CDR3 sequence is 16 residues long. Germline V gives CDR1 LNHDA, CDR2 SQIVND (reference sequence). The V gene lost 7 bases and the J gene lost 1 base, with 17 bases spanning the gap. The CDR3 is CASNDPVARSNQPQHF. The CDR3 DNA is TGTGCCAGTAATGACCCTGTTGCCAGGAGCAATCAGCCCCAGCATTTT.

The chain couples TRBV28 to TRBJ2-1; D not resolved. CDR1 is MDHEN, CDR2 SYDVKM, per germline. Trimming stripped 4 bases from V and 0 bases from J, with 13 bases between. The length of the CDR3 is 16 residues. The CDR3, as DNA: TGTGCCAGCAGTTCCCAAGACTGGGGCTCCTACAATGAGCAGTTCTTC. Encoded protein: CASSSQDWGSYNEQFF.

The rearrangement joins TRBV25-1 to TRBJ1-1, with D uncertain. The ends were cut back, 6 bases at V and 4 bases at J, with 12 bases in the middle. CDR1 is MGHDK, CDR2 SYGVNS, per germline. The CDR3 covers 13 residues. The CDR3 DNA reads as TGTGCCAGCAGGTGGCCGGGGAGCACTGAAGCTTTCTTT. This codes for CASRWPGSTEAFF.

This clone has only a few counts. This sequence joins TRBV11-2 and TRBJ2-5, with D unresolved. V was pared by 5 bases and J by 2 bases, with 12 bases between. Germline V gene sequence: CDR1 SGHAT, CDR2 FQNNGV. The CDR3 has 14 amino acids. The CDR3 sequence: CASSPGGQQETQYF. The CDR3 coding sequence is TGTGCCAGCAGCCCAGGCGGCCAGCAAGAGACCCAGTACTTC.

In DNA form, the CDR3 reads TGTGCCAGTAGTATAGGGGAAACAGAGGTTAGGAATCAGCCCCAGCATTTT. Translated: CASSIGETEVRNQPQHF. The chain employs TRBV19 and TRBJ1-5; D gene unclear. CDR1 is LNHDA and CDR2 is SQIVND in the germline V gene (reference sequence). V lost 1 base to trimming and J lost 4 bases, with 17 bases between them. The CDR3 contains 17 residues.

The chain combines TRBV29-1 with TRBJ2-7; 8 nucleotides align to TRBD2. V dropped 7 bases and J dropped 4; count of bases not matched to a gene: 3. CDR1 and CDR2 from the germline V gene are SQVTM and ANQGSEA. CDR3 length equals 11 residues. DNA for the CDR3: TGCAGCGCGGGAGGGGGGTACGAGCAGTACTTC. It is translated as CSAGGGYEQYF.

The rearrangement links TRBV25-1 to TRBJ2-5; TRBD1 matches at 8 bases. The CDR3 length is 15 residues. Germline assignment: CDR1 MGHDK and CDR2 SYGVNS. The trim removed 6 bases at V and 3 bases at J, leaving 9 bases unmatched. Here the CDR3 reads CASRDPRTGKETQYF. The CDR3 DNA reads as TGTGCCAGCAGGGACCCTCGGACAGGGAAAGAGACCCAGTACTTC. The variable domain in full, with the rest retrieved from reference TRBV25-1 and TRBJ2-5, is EADIYQTPRYLVIGTGKKITLECSQTMGHDKMYWYQQDPGMELHLIHYSYGVNSTEKGDLSSESTVSRIRTEHFPLTLESARPSHTSQYLCASRDPRTGKETQYFGPGTRLLVL.

A few counts support this clone. V usage is TRBV4-1 and J usage is TRBJ2-7, with unresolved D. The CDR3 runs to 14 residues. Trimming cost V 4 bases and J 3 bases, with 13 bases left between them. Looked up from germline, CDR1 is MGHRA and CDR2 is YSYEKL. CDR3 sequence reads: CASSPLASYYEQYF. CDR3 DNA: TGCGCCAGCAGCCCGCTCGCCTCCTACTACGAGCAGTACTTC.

The V call is TRBV29-1, the J call TRBJ2-7; D remains unclear. CDR1 SQVTM and CDR2 ANQGSEA come from the germline V gene. Trimming removed 5 bases at V and 1 base at J, with 9 bases between. The CDR3 sequence is 12 residues long. The CDR3 DNA sequence: TGCAGCGTTTCAGACGGGTCCTACGAGCAGTACTTC. Its protein product is CSVSDGSYEQYF.

The chain is built from TRBV4-3 and TRBJ2-5; 8 bases agree with TRBD1. This CDR3 spans 15 amino acids. Germline assignment: CDR1 LGHNA and CDR2 YSLEER. Unmatched junction bases numbered 4, after V lost 0 bases and J lost 4 bases. The CDR3: CASSQDQGASETQYF. The CDR3, as DNA: TGCGCCAGCAGCCAAGACCAGGGGGCATCAGAGACCCAGTACTTC.

This clone has just a few counts. J is TRBJ2-2 and V is TRBV4-2; 9 bases agree with TRBD2. In germline, CDR1 is LGHNA, CDR2 YNFKEQ. CDR3 length equals 16 residues. V shed 5 bases and J 6 bases; nucleotides not matched to a gene: 10. CDR3 nucleotides: TGTGCCAGCAGCGCGTTTGGGACTAGCCTCTCCGGGGAGCTGTTTTTT. Encoded protein: CASSAFGTSLSGELFF.

The chain joins TRBV6-5 to TRBJ2-3; no definite D call. With 5 bases removed from V and 4 bases from J, the gap between germline ends came to 10 bases. CDR1 is MNHEY and CDR2 is SVGAGI in the germline V gene. The CDR3 runs 13 residues. The CDR3 is CASSARSSDTQYF. The CDR3 DNA reads as TGTGCCAGCAGTGCCCGCTCCTCAGATACGCAGTATTTT.

This clone was seen repeatedly, ten times or more. The chain is built from TRBV6-1 and TRBJ2-7; D call uncertain. The CDR3 runs 15 residues. Germline lookup yields CDR1 MNHNS and CDR2 SASEGT. V was clipped by 1 base and J by 4 bases, with 14 bases between them. CDR3 in DNA: TGTGCCAGCAGTGAAGGCGGATATTTCTTATACGAGCAGTACTTC. This gives the protein CASSEGGYFLYEQYF.

This chain uses TRBV29-1 with TRBJ2-2, with D possibly matching TRBD2 (5 bases). Per the germline V gene, CDR1 is SQVTM and CDR2 is ANQGSEA. The CDR3 extends over 15 amino acids. V lost 4 bases to trimming and J lost 4 bases, with 16 bases between them. CDR3 DNA: TGCAGCGTTGTCGCGGAGGCCCCTGGCACCGGGGAGCTGTTTTTT. Residues: CSVVAEAPGTGELFF.

This clone was picked up a small number of times. V gene TRBV15 combines with J gene TRBJ2-7, with 8 bases lining up with TRBD2. J was trimmed by 6 bases and V by 3 bases; bases with no gene match: 10. CDR1 is LNHNV, CDR2 YYDKDF, per germline (reference sequence). There are 15 residues in the CDR3. CDR3 bases: TGTGCCACCAGCAGGGTGGAGCGGGAGAATGGCGAGCAGTACTTC. It codes for CATSRVERENGEQYF.

This rearrangement joins TRBV29-1 to TRBJ2-2; D gene uncertain. CDR3 length: 12 amino acids. Trimming pared 4 bases from V and 3 bases from J, leaving 6 bases between. Germline V gene lookup returns CDR1 SQVTM and CDR2 ANQGSEA. The CDR3 nucleotides are TGCAGCGTTGTCAGAGACACCGGGGAGCTGTTTTTT. This gives the protein CSVVRDTGELFF.

This clone came up many times. The rearrangement uses TRBV4-2 and TRBJ2-7, with 9 bases lining up with TRBD2. This CDR3 is built from 14 residues. Germline CDR1 and CDR2: LGHNA and YNFKEQ. With V trimmed by 1 base and J by 5 bases, 3 bases remained unmatched. CDR3 region: CASSQAASGNEQYF. CDR3 coding DNA: TGTGCCAGCAGCCAAGCGGCTAGCGGGAACGAGCAGTACTTC.

This chain joins TRBV29-1 and TRBJ1-2; no clear D. CDR1 and CDR2 from the germline V gene are SQVTM and ANQGSEA. Trimming removed 6 bases from V and 4 bases from J, with 18 bases in between. The CDR3 length is 14 residues. The CDR3 coding sequence is TGCAGCGTGGCAGAATCACACGATGGCTATGGCTACACCTTC. Amino acid sequence: CSVAESHDGYGYTF.

The chain couples TRBV10-3 to TRBJ1-2; possible D gene TRBD1, 5 bases. Trimming shortened V by 0 bases and J by 8 bases, and 16 bases separated the two germline ends. The CDR3 consists of 15 residues. The germline V gene has CDR1 ENHRY and CDR2 SYGVKD. The CDR3 sequence: CAISESVWGSGGYTF. The DNA of the CDR3 is TGTGCCATCAGTGAGTCTGTTTGGGGGTCTGGAGGCTACACCTTC.